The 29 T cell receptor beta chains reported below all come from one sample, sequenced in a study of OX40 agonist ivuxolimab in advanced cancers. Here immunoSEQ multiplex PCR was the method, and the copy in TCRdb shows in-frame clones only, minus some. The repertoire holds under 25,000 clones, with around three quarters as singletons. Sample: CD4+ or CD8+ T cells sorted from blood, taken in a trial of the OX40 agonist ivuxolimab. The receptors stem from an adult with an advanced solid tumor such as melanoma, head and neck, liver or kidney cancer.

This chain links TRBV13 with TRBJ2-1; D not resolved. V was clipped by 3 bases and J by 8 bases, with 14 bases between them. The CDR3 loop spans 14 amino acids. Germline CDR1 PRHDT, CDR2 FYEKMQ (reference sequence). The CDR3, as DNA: TGTGCCAGCAGCTTCCGACATACCGGCGATGAGCAGTTCTTC. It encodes CASSFRHTGDEQFF.

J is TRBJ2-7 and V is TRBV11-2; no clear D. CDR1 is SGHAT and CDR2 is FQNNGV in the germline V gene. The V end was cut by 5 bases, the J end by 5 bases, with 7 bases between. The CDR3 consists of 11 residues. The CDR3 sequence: CASSTYNEQYF. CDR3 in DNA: TGTGCCAGCAGCACATACAACGAGCAGTACTTC.

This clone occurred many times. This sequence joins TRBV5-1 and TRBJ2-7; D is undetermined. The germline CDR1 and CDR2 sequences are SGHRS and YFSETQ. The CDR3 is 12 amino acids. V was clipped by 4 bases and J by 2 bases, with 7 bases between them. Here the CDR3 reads CASSAVPYEQYF. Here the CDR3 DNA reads TGCGCCAGCAGCGCCGTCCCCTACGAGCAGTACTTC. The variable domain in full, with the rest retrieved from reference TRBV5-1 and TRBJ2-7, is KAGVTQTPRYLIKTRGQQVTLSCSPISGHRSVSWYQQTPGQGLQFLFEYFSETQRNKGNFPGRFSGRQFSNSRSEMNVSTLELGDSALYLCASSAVPYEQYFGPGTRLTVT.

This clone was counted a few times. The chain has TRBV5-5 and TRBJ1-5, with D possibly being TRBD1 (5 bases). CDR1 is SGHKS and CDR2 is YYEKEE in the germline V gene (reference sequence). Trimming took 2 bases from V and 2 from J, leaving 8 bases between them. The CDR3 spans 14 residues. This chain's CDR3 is CASSLRDGNQPQHF. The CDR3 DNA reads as TGTGCCAGCAGCTTAAGGGACGGCAATCAGCCCCAGCATTTT.

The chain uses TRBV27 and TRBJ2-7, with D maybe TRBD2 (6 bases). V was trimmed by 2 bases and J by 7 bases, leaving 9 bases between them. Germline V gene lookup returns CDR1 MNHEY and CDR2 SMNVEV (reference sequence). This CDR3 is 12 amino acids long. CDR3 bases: TGTGCCAGCAGTTTAAAGGCGGGAGAGCAGTACTTC. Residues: CASSLKAGEQYF.

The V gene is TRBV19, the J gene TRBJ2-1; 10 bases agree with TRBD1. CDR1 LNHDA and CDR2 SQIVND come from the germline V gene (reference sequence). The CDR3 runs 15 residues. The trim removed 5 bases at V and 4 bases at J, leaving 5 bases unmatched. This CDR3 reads CASSGRDRGYNEQFF. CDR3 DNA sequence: TGTGCCAGTAGTGGCCGGGACAGGGGTTACAATGAGCAGTTCTTC.

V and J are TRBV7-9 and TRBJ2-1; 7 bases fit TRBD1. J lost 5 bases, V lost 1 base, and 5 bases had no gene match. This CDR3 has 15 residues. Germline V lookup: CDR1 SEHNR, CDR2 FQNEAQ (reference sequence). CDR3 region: CASSLGFGTDNEQFF. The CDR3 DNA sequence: TGTGCCAGCAGCTTAGGCTTCGGGACAGACAATGAGCAGTTCTTC.

The CDR3 DNA sequence: TGTGCCAGCAGCTTAGGCAGGGTCGCCCAAGCTTTCTTT. Translation: CASSLGRVAQAFF. The chain uses TRBV13 and TRBJ1-1; a weak D match, TRBD1 (5 bases). Per the germline V gene, CDR1 is PRHDT and CDR2 is FYEKMQ (reference sequence). The V and J ends lost 0 bases and 9 bases respectively, with 11 bases between them. This CDR3 has 13 amino acids.

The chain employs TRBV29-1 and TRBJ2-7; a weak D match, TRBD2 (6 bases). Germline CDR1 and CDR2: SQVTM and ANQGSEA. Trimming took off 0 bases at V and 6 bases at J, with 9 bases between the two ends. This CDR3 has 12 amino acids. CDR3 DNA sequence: TGCAGCGTTGAAGAATCGGGGGTCGAGCAGTACTTC. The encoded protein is CSVEESGVEQYF.

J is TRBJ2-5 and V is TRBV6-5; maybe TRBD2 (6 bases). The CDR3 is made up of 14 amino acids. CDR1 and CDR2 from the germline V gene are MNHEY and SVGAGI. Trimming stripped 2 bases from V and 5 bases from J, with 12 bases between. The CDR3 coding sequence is TGTGCCAGCAGTTACGGCGGGGCGGGTGAGACCCAGTACTTC. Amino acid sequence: CASSYGGAGETQYF.

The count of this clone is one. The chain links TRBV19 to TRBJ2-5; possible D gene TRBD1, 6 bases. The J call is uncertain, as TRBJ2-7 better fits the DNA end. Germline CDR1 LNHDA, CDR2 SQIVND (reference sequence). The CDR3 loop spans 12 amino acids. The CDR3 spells CASSQGNHEQYF. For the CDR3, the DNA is TGTGCCAGTTCTCAGGGGAACCACGAGCAGTACTTC.

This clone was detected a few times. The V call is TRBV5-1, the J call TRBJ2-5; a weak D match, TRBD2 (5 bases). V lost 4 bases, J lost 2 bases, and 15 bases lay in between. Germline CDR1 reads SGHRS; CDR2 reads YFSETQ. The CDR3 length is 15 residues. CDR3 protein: CASSMWGSGQETQYF. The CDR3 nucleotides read TGCGCCAGCAGCATGTGGGGTTCGGGGCAAGAGACCCAGTACTTC.

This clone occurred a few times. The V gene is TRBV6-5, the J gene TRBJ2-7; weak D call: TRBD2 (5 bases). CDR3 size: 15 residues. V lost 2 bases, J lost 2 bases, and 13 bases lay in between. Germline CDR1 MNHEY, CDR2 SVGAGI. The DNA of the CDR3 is TGTGCCAGCAGTTACGGAGGCTCAAGAACCTACGAGCAGTACTTC. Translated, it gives CASSYGGSRTYEQYF.

CDR3 sequence (DNA): TGTGCCAGCAGCGAAGACAGCACAGATACGCAGTATTTT. This sequence encodes CASSEDSTDTQYF. The rearrangement uses TRBV9 and TRBJ2-3; D gene unclear. V shed 3 bases and J shed 0 bases, with 5 bases lying between them. In germline, CDR1 is SGDLS, CDR2 YYNGEE. The CDR3 has 13 residues.

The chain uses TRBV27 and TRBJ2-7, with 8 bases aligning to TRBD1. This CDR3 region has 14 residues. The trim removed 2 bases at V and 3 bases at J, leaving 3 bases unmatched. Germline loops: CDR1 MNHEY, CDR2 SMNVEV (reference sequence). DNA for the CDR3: TGTGCCAGCAGTTTACGGACAGGGTTCTACGAGCAGTACTTC. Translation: CASSLRTGFYEQYF.

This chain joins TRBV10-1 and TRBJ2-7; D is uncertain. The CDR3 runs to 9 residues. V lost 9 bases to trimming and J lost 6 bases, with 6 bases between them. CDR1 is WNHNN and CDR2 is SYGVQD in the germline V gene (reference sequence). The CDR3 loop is CARDREQYF. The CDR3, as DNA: TGCGCCAGGGACCGCGAGCAGTACTTC.

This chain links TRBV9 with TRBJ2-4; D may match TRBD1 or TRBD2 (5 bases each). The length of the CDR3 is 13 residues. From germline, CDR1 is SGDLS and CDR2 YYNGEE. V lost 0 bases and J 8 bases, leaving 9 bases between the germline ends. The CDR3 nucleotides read TGTGCCAGCAGCGTAGGGCAGGGAGACATTCAGTACTTC. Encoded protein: CASSVGQGDIQYF.

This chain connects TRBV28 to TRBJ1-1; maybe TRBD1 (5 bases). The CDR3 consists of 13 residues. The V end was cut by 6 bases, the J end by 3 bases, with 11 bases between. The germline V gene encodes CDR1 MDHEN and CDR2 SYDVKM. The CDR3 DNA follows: TGTGCCAGCAGAGGGGAGGGCTACACTGAAGCTTTCTTT. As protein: CASRGEGYTEAFF.

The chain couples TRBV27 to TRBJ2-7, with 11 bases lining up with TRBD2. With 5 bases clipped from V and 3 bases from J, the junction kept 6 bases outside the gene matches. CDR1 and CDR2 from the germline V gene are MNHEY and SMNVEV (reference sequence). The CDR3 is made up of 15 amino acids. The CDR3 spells CASSLGLAGIYEQYF. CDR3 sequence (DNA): TGTGCCAGCAGTCTCGGACTAGCGGGTATCTACGAGCAGTACTTC.

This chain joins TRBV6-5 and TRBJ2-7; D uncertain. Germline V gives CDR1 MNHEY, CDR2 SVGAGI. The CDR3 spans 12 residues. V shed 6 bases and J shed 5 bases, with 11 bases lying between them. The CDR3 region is CASRDLTDEQYF. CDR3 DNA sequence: TGTGCCAGCAGGGACCTAACTGACGAGCAGTACTTC.

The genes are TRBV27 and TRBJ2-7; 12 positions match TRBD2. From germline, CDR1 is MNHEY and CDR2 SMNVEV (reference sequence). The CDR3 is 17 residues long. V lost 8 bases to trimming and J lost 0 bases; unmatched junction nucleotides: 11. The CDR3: CASLPSGRALFSYEQYF. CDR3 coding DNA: TGTGCCAGCCTTCCTAGCGGGAGGGCCCTTTTCTCCTACGAGCAGTACTTC.

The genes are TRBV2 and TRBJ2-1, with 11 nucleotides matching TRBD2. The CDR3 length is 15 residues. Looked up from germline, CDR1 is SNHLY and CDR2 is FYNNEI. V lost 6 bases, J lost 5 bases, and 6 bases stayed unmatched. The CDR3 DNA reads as TGTGCCAGCAGACGACTAGCGGGGACGAACAATGAGCAGTTCTTC. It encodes CASRRLAGTNNEQFF.

DNA of the CDR3: TGTGCCAGCAGCCGCCCCATGGGTAGCGGGAGTGCAGATACGCAGTATTTT. Amino acid sequence: CASSRPMGSGSADTQYF. The chain has TRBV14 and TRBJ2-3, with TRBD2 identical over 9 bases. The V and J ends lost 4 bases and 4 bases, in that order; junction bases with no gene match: 12. CDR1 and CDR2 from the germline V gene are SGHDN and FVKESK. The CDR3 is 17 amino acids.

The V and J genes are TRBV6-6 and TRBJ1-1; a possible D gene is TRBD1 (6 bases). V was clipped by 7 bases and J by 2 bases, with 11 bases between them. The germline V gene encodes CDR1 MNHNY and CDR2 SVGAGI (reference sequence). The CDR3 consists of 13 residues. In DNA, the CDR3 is TGTGCCAGCACTCTGACAGGAAACACTGAAGCTTTCTTT. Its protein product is CASTLTGNTEAFF.

CDR3 region: CASSIDGSDNQPQHF. The CDR3 DNA is TGTGCCAGTAGTATAGACGGAAGCGACAATCAGCCCCAGCATTTT. The chain recombines TRBV19 with TRBJ1-5; no clear D. With 0 bases removed from V and 3 bases from J, the gap between germline ends came to 9 bases. The CDR3 spans 15 residues. CDR1 is LNHDA and CDR2 is SQIVND in the germline V gene (reference sequence). The full variable domain, with the rest looked up from reference TRBV19 and TRBJ1-5, is DGGITQSPKYLFRKEGQNVTLSCEQNLNHDAMYWYRQDPGQGLRLIYYSQIVNDFQKGDIAEGYSVSREKKESFPLTVTSAQKNPTAFYLCASSIDGSDNQPQHFGDGTRLSIL.

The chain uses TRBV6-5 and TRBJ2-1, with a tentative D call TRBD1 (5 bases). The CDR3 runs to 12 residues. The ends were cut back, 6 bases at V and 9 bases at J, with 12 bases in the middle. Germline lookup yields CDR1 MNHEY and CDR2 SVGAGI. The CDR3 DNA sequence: TGTGCCAGCAGAGATGGGGCAGGTGAGCAGTTCTTC. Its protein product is CASRDGAGEQFF.

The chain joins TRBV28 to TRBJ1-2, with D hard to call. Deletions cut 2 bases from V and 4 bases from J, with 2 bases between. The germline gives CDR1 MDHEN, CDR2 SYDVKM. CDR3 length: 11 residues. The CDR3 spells CASSLAYGYTF. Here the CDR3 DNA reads TGTGCCAGCAGTTTAGCCTATGGCTACACCTTC.

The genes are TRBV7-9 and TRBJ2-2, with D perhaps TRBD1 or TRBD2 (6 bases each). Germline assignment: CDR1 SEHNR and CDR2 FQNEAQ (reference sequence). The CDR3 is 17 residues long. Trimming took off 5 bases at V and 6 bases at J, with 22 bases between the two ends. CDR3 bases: TGTGCCAGCAGCCCTTGGGGGGCTGAGGGGACGGCCGGGGAGCTGTTTTTT. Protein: CASSPWGAEGTAGELFF. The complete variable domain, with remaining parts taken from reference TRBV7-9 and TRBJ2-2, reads DTGVSQNPRHKITKRGQNVTFRCDPISEHNRLYWYRQTLGQGPEFLTYFQNEAQLEKSRLLSDRFSAERPKGSFSTLEIQRTEQGDSAMYLCASSPWGAEGTAGELFFGEGSRLTVL.

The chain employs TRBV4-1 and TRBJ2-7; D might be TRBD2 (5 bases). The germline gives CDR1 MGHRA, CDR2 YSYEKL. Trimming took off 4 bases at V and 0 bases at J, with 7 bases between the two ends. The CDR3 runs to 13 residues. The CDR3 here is CASSPAGSYEQYF. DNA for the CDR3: TGCGCCAGCAGCCCCGCGGGCTCCTACGAGCAGTACTTC.